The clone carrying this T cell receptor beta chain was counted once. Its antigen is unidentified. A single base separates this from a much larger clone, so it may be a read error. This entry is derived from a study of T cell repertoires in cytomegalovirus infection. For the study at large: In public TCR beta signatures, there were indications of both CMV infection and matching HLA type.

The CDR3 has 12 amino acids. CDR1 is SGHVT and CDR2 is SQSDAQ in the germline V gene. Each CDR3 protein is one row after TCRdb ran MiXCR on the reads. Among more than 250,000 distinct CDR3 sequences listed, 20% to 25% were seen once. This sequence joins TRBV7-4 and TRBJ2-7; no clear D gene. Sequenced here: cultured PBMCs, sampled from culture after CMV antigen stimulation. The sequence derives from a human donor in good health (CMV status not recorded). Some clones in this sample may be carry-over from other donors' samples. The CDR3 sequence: CDSSPLPGEQYF. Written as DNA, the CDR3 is TGTGACAGCAGCCCTCTGCCCGGCGAGCAGTACTTC.